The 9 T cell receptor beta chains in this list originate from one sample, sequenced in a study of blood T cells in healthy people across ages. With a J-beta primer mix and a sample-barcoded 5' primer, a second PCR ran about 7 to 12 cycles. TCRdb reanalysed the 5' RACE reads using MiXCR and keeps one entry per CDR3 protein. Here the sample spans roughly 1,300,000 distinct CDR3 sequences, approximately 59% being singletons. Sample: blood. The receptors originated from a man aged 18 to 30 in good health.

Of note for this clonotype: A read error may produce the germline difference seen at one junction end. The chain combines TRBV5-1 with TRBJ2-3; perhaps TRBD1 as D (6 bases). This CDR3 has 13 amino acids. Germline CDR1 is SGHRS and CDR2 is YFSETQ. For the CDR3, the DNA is TGCGCCAGCAGAGGTGGGACAACAGTTACGCAGTATTTT. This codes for CASRGGTTVTQYF.

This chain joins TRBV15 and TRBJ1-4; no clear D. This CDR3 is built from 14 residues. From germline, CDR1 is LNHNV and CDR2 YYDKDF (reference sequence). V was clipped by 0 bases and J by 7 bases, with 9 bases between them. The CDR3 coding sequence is TGTGCCACCAGCAGAGATCTAAGAGTTGAAAAACTGTTTTTT. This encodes CATSRDLRVEKLFF.

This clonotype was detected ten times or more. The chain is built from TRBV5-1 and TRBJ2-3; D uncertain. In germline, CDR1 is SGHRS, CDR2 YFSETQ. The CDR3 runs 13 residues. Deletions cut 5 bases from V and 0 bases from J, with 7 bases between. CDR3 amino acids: CASRPTSTDTQYF. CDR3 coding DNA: TGCGCCAGCAGACCGACTAGCACAGATACGCAGTATTTT.

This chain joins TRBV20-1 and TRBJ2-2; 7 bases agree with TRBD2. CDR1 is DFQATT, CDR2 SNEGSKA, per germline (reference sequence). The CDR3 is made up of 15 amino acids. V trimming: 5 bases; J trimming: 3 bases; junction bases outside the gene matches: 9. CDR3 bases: TGCAGTGCTGGGGGGACTACCGATCACACCGGGGAGCTGTTTTTT. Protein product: CSAGGTTDHTGELFF.

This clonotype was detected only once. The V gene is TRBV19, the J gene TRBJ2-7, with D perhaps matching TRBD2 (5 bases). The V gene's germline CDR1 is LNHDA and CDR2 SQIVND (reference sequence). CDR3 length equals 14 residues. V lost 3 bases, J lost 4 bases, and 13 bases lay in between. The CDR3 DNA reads TGTGCCAGTAGTATGAGGGTGGATAGATACGAGCAGTACTTC. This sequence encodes CASSMRVDRYEQYF.

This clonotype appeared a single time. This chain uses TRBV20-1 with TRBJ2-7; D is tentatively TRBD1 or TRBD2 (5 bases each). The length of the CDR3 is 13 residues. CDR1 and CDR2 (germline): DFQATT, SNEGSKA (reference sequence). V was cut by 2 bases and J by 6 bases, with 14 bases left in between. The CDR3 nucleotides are TGCAGTGCTAGACCCTCTCGAGGGACCGAGCAGTACTTC. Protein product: CSARPSRGTEQYF.

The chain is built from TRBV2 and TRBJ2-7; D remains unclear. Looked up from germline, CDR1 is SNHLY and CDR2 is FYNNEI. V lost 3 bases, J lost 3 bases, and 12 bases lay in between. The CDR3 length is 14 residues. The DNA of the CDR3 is TGTGCCAGCAGTGATACACGCTACCTCTACGAGCAGTACTTC. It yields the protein CASSDTRYLYEQYF.

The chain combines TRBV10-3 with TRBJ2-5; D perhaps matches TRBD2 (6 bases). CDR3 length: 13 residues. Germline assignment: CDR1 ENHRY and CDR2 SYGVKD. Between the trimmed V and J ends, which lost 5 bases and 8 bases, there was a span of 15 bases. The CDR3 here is CAISLSSGETQYF. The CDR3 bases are TGTGCCATCAGTCTAAGCTCGGGGGAAACCCAGTACTTC.

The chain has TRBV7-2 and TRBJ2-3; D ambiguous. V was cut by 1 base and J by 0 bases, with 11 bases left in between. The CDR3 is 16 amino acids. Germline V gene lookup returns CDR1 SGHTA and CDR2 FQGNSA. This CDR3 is CASSLDYGASTDTQYF. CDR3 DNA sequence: TGTGCCAGCAGCTTAGATTACGGTGCGAGCACAGATACGCAGTATTTT.